The sequence of this T cell receptor (beta chain) was determined in a study of beta chain features in type 1 diabetes. Study as a whole: Across the samples, some 99 million sorted cells were examined in total.

The germline V gene encodes CDR1 GTSNPN and CDR2 SVGIG (reference sequence). Between the trimmed V and J ends, which lost 2 bases and 8 bases, there was a span of 13 bases. This CDR3 comprises 12 residues. Researchers reported sorting CD4+ naive, central memory, regulatory and stem cell-like memory cells via CD45RO/CCR7/CD25/CD127/CD95/CD27. The investigators reverse transcribed all of the isolated RNA, so they sequenced expressed TCRB transcripts. Sequenced by immunoSEQ multiplex PCR; TCRdb stores in-frame clones only, minus some. The table lists hundreds of thousands of clones, 14% to 15% of them singletons. As to this clone: Its antigen is undetermined.

Study-level findings and limits: Among patients with Type 1 diabetes, TCRB CDR3s were moderately but significantly shorter in every one of the four CD4+ subsets. It was among patients, rather than healthy donors, that naive, central memory and Treg TCRB repertoires appeared more similar.

The J gene is TRBJ2-7, the V gene TRBV30, with a tentative D call TRBD1 (6 bases). The receptor was derived from a man aged 18 to 35 with type 1 diabetes. The sequenced sample was naive CD4+ T cells from blood. CDR3 bases: TGTGCCTGGAGTCGACAGGAGTTAAAGCAGTACTTC. It translates to CAWSRQELKQYF.